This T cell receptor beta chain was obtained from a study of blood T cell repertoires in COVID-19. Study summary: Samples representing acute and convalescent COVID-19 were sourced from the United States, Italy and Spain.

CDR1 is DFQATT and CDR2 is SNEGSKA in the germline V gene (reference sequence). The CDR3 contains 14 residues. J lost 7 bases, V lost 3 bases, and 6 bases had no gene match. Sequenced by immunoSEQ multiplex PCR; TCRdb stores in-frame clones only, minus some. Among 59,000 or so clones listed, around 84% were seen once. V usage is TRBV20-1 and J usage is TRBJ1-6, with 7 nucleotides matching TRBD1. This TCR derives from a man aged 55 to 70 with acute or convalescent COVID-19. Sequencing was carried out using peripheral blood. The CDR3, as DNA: TGCAGTGCTAGTTCGACAGGGTTAAATTCACCCCTCCACTTT. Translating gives CSASSTGLNSPLHF.